The rows below give T cell receptor beta chains drawn from one sample of a study of cytomegalovirus exposure and HLA in healthy donors. Sequencing was performed with immunoSEQ multiplex PCR; in TCRdb, only in-frame clones are kept and a portion is missing. Here the sample spans some 100,000 clones, approximately 76% being singletons. The sequenced sample consisted of PBMCs. Receptors originate from a man between 35 and 55 years old in good health and CMV-seronegative. The CDR3 runs from the conserved cysteine through the conserved F or W. D genes are given only for firm matches. Some rows have no size entry. The others give once, few or many, or a class for an expanded clone.

- | few | TRBJ1-6 | TRBV5-1 | CASSLGAGEGCSF | TGCGCCAGCAGCTTGGGGGCAGGAGAGGGTTGCAGCTTT
- | few | TRBJ1-5 | TRBV9 | CASSVGGHQPQHF | TGTGCCAGCAGCGTAGGGGGCCATCAGCCCCAGCATTTT
- | - | TRBJ2-2 | TRBV9 | CASSVRGGSGTGELFF | TGTGCCAGCAGCGTAAGGGGTGGTTCGGGTACCGGGGAGCTGTTTTTT
- | - | TRBJ2-3 | TRBV9 | CASSVGHGATDTQYF | TGTGCCAGCAGCGTCGGACATGGAGCCACAGATACGCAGTATTTT
TRBD1 | - | TRBJ2-4 | TRBV6-1 | CATLGQEENIQYF | TGTGCCACCCTTGGACAGGAGGAAAACATTCAGTACTTC
- | - | TRBJ2-2 | TRBV6-4 | CASSEGSGNTGELFF | TGTGCCAGCAGTGAAGGTAGCGGGAACACCGGGGAGCTGTTTTTT
TRBD2 | once | TRBJ2-7 | TRBV6-1 | CASREAGGPHEQYF | TGTGCCAGCAGGGAAGCGGGGGGTCCACACGAGCAGTACTTC
TRBD1 | - | TRBJ2-5 | TRBV19 | CASSRTGGNGEQYF | TGTGCCAGTAGTCGGACAGGGGGAAATGGAGAGCAGTACTTC
TRBD1 | - | TRBJ1-2 | TRBV7-9 | CASSPDRDGYTF | TGTGCCAGCAGCCCAGACAGGGATGGCTACACCTTC
- | once | TRBJ1-6 | TRBV5-3 | CARSITPDRNPNSPLHF | TGTGCCAGAAGCATTACCCCCGACAGGAACCCTAATTCACCCCTCCACTTT
- | few | TRBJ1-3 | TRBV5-6 | CASSLMGQRKWGDTIYF | TGTGCCAGCAGCTTAATGGGGCAGCGAAAGTGGGGTGACACCATATATTTT
- | - | TRBJ1-1 | TRBV2 | CASRLRQSIGEAFF | TGTGCCAGCAGGTTACGACAGTCGATCGGGGAAGCTTTCTTT
- | - | TRBJ1-5 | TRBV6-8 | CASSLGQGSSNQPQHF | TGTGCCAGCAGTTTGGGTCAGGGTAGTAGCAATCAGCCCCAGCATTTT
- | few | TRBJ1-6 | TRBV18 | CASSPPGGSSYNSPLHF | TGTGCCAGCTCACCACCGGGGGGAAGCTCCTATAATTCACCCCTCCACTTT
- | few | TRBJ1-4 | TRBV6-1 | CASRLLAGGEKLFF | TGTGCCAGCAGACTACTAGCTGGGGGAGAAAAACTGTTTTTT
TRBD2 | few | TRBJ2-3 | TRBV27 | CASSSKAGGRDTQYF | TGTGCCAGCAGTTCAAAAGCGGGCGGGAGAGATACGCAGTATTTT
- | - | TRBJ1-4 | TRBV4-1 | CASSQSGIEKLFF | TGCGCCAGCAGCCAATCGGGGATCGAAAAACTGTTTTTT
- | - | TRBJ2-7 | TRBV7-2 | CASSPGAGGSYEQYF | TGTGCCAGCAGCCCTGGGGCAGGGGGGTCCTACGAGCAGTACTTC
TRBD1 | - | TRBJ1-2 | TRBV19 | CAAGDRGPRGYTF | TGTGCCGCTGGGGACAGGGGACCAAGGGGCTACACCTTC
TRBD1 | - | TRBJ2-3 | TRBV7-6 | CASSPGQGEYDTQYF | TGTGCCAGCAGCCCGGGACAGGGAGAATACGATACGCAGTATTTT
- | - | TRBJ1-6 | TRBV18 | CASSKGAQTNSPLHF | TGTGCCAGCTCAAAAGGGGCTCAAACCAATTCACCCCTCCACTTT
- | - | TRBJ2-7 | TRBV11-3 | CASSANSYEQYF | TGTGCCAGCAGCGCGAACTCCTACGAGCAGTACTTC
- | - | TRBJ2-3 | TRBV15 | CATSRDPPGSADTQYF | TGTGCCACCAGCAGAGACCCTCCGGGGTCGGCAGATACGCAGTATTTT
TRBD2 | - | TRBJ2-3 | TRBV4-1 | CASSHPGLAGGPRVADTQYF | TGCGCCAGCAGTCACCCGGGACTAGCGGGGGGGCCTCGGGTCGCAGATACGCAGTATTTT
TRBD1 | - | TRBJ2-2 | TRBV7-9 | CASRPQKGQGAGDTGELFF | TGTGCCAGCAGACCTCAAAAGGGACAGGGGGCCGGGGACACCGGGGAGCTGTTTTTT
TRBD2 | few | TRBJ2-7 | TRBV29-1 | CSVGHLGGIPSYEQYF | TGCAGCGTTGGCCACCTGGGGGGGATCCCCTCCTACGAGCAGTACTTC
TRBD2 | - | TRBJ2-2 | TRBV10-3 | CAISDLAGSGELFF | TGTGCCATCAGTGACCTAGCGGGGTCCGGGGAGCTGTTTTTT
TRBD1 | - | TRBJ1-6 | TRBV7-9 | CASSLWDSENSPLHF | TGTGCCAGCAGCTTATGGGACAGTGAAAATTCACCCCTCCACTTT
- | - | TRBJ2-1 | TRBV15 | CATSPGPYNEQFF | TGTGCCACCAGCCCAGGGCCATACAATGAGCAGTTCTTC
- | - | TRBJ2-3 | TRBV7-2 | CASSLAEQVVGGYTDTQYF | TGTGCCAGCAGCTTAGCGGAGCAGGTCGTTGGGGGGTACACAGATACGCAGTATTTT
- | - | TRBJ2-7 | TRBV6-5 | CASSYAPGYEQYF | TGTGCCAGCAGTTACGCCCCAGGATACGAGCAGTACTTC
TRBD1 | - | TRBJ2-1 | TRBV30 | CAWSGAGQGVYEQFF | TGTGCCTGGAGTGGGGCGGGACAGGGGGTGTATGAGCAGTTCTTC
TRBD1 | - | TRBJ1-1 | TRBV28 | CASSFDRDRVTEAFF | TGTGCCAGCAGTTTTGACCGGGACAGGGTGACTGAAGCTTTCTTT
- | - | TRBJ2-1 | TRBV6-1 | CATQDGSSYNEQFF | TGTGCCACCCAGGACGGGAGCTCCTACAATGAGCAGTTCTTC
TRBD1 | - | TRBJ2-7 | TRBV27 | CASALQGMGYEQYF | TGTGCCAGCGCCTTACAGGGGATGGGCTACGAGCAGTACTTC
TRBD2 | - | TRBJ2-2 | TRBV4-2 | CASGRELHTGELFF | TGTGCCAGCGGGAGGGAACTTCACACCGGGGAGCTGTTTTTT
TRBD1 | - | TRBJ1-5 | TRBV6-1 | CASTLTGESNQPQHF | TGTGCCAGCACCCTTACAGGGGAAAGCAATCAGCCCCAGCATTTT
- | once | TRBJ2-3 | TRBV7-3 | CASSLPGDTQYF | TGTGCCAGCAGCTTACCGGGAGATACGCAGTATTTT
TRBD1 | few | TRBJ1-1 | TRBV10-3 | CAISGTGLNTEAFF | TGTGCCATCAGCGGGACAGGCTTGAACACTGAAGCTTTCTTT
TRBD2 | - | TRBJ2-7 | TRBV11-3 | CASSLGGGDYEQYF | TGTGCCAGCAGCTTAGGCGGGGGGGACTACGAGCAGTACTTC
TRBD1 | - | TRBJ1-4 | TRBV6-1 | CASSGGEGADEKLFF | TGTGCCAGCAGTGGGGGTGAGGGGGCCGATGAAAAACTGTTTTTT
- | few | TRBJ2-7 | TRBV13 | CASATGTYEQYF | TGTGCCAGTGCCACGGGGACCTACGAGCAGTACTTC
TRBD1 | - | TRBJ2-5 | TRBV6-1 | CASKPGQVWETQYF | TGTGCCAGCAAACCGGGACAGGTGTGGGAGACCCAGTACTTC
- | - | TRBJ1-2 | TRBV29-1 | CSVDPSGIHGYTF | TGCAGCGTGGACCCATCGGGGATCCATGGCTACACCTTC
- | once | TRBJ1-6 | TRBV6-1 | CASSVGGQRGSPLHF | TGTGCCAGCAGCGTCGGGGGCCAGCGGGGTTCACCCCTCCACTTT
TRBD1 | few | TRBJ1-2 | TRBV7-9 | CASSLQGAYGYTF | TGTGCCAGCAGCTTACAGGGGGCCTATGGCTACACCTTC
- | - | TRBJ2-4 | TRBV11-2 | CASSLGTGRIQYF | TGTGCCAGCAGCTTAGGTACAGGGCGCATTCAGTACTTC
- | - | TRBJ1-6 | TRBV18 | CASSYGTNGPLHF | TGTGCCAGCTCATACGGGACAAACGGTCCCCTCCACTTT